These 27 T cell receptor beta chains were sequenced from one sample in a study of post-analysis software for immune sequencing data. Whole-study findings and limits: Controls showed lower frequencies than patients for five TRBV segments, and TRBV5-6, TRBV5-1 and TRBV20-1 were among these.

Antigens of these TCRs are unknown. Researchers reported that TCR beta cDNA libraries carried unique molecular identifiers. MiXCR, applied by TCRdb to the PCR reads, yields one record per CDR3 protein. The sample contains about 430,000 distinct CDR3 sequences, about 39% of which appear only once. Source material: blood. These receptors were taken from a girl aged 2-10 years with multiple sclerosis.

In the case of this clonotype: Compared with germline, one end of the junction differs, possibly owing to a read error. V is TRBV4-3 and J is TRBJ1-3; D remains unclear. The germline V gene has CDR1 LGHNA and CDR2 YSLEER. The CDR3 length is 13 residues. CDR3 sequence (DNA): TGCGCCAGCAGCCAAGGAGGGAGAAACACCGTATATTTT. It codes for CASSQGGRNTVYF.

This clonotype appeared a few times. V is TRBV29-1 and J is TRBJ1-1, with D unresolved. The CDR3 has 11 amino acids. Trimming removed 2 bases at V and 9 bases at J, with 10 bases between. Germline V gene data show CDR1 as SQVTM and CDR2 as ANQGSEA. The CDR3, as DNA: TGCAGCGTTGAAAAGGCAGACCAAGCTTTCTTT. Its protein product is CSVEKADQAFF.

This rearrangement joins TRBV6-5 to TRBJ1-5; D ambiguous. The CDR3 covers 15 residues. Per germline, CDR1 MNHEY and CDR2 SVGAGI. V dropped 6 bases and J dropped 4 bases, with 16 bases sitting between them. The CDR3 protein is CASRSSGRVNQPQHF. In DNA, the CDR3 is TGTGCCAGCAGGTCTTCAGGACGGGTAAATCAGCCCCAGCATTTT.

This clonotype was seen repeatedly, ten times or more. The rearrangement joins TRBV29-1 to TRBJ2-2, with D perhaps matching TRBD1 or TRBD2 (5 bases each). CDR3 size: 14 residues. Trimming pared 3 bases from V and 4 bases from J, leaving 12 bases between. The germline CDR1 and CDR2 sequences are SQVTM and ANQGSEA. The CDR3 region is CSVDGGRATGELFF. CDR3 nucleotide sequence: TGCAGCGTTGATGGGGGTAGGGCCACCGGGGAGCTGTTTTTT.

This clonotype was observed a single time. The chain carries TRBV5-1 and TRBJ2-7; 7 bases are shared with TRBD1. Trimming at V came to 4 bases and at J to 3 bases, leaving 7 bases not matched to a gene. This CDR3 is 14 amino acids long. Germline assignment: CDR1 SGHRS and CDR2 YFSETQ. Here the CDR3 reads CASSPRAGGYEQYF. The CDR3 DNA reads TGCGCCAGCAGCCCAAGGGCAGGGGGCTACGAGCAGTACTTC.

CDR3 in amino acids: CASRLRQGSYNEQFF. The CDR3 bases are TGTGCCAGCAGGCTCCGACAGGGCTCCTACAATGAGCAGTTCTTC. This chain links TRBV2 with TRBJ2-1; 7 bases align to TRBD1. Trimming cost V 6 bases and J 0 bases; bases outside gene matches: 5. CDR1 is SNHLY, CDR2 FYNNEI, per germline. The CDR3 sequence is 15 residues long.

Only a few counts were recorded for this clonotype. The J gene is TRBJ1-1, the V gene TRBV27; D may be TRBD1 (5 bases). The CDR3 length is 13 residues. Germline lookup yields CDR1 MNHEY and CDR2 SMNVEV (reference sequence). V was cut by 2 bases and J by 10 bases, with 14 bases left in between. The CDR3 here is CASSLMSWDRAFF. The DNA for the CDR3 is TGTGCCAGCAGTTTAATGAGTTGGGACCGAGCTTTCTTT.

The J gene is TRBJ2-4, the V gene TRBV11-3; no clear D gene. CDR3 size: 16 residues. V lost 5 bases, J lost 1 base, and 15 bases lay in between. Looked up from germline, CDR1 is SGHNT and CDR2 is YENEEA. The CDR3 sequence: CASSLGRLGAKNIQYF. CDR3 DNA: TGTGCCAGCAGCCTCGGGCGTCTGGGGGCCAAAAACATTCAGTACTTC.

In its sample, this clonotype was seen a few times. J is TRBJ2-1 and V is TRBV4-3, with 12 bases that match TRBD2. CDR3 length equals 17 residues. After removal of 3 bases from V and 9 bases from J, the junction contained 12 bases not matched to a gene. Germline V gene sequence: CDR1 LGHNA, CDR2 YSLEER. CDR3 coding DNA: TGCGCCAGCAGCCACGATCTACTAGCGGGAGGTTCGGGTGAGCAGTTCTTC. This translates into CASSHDLLAGGSGEQFF.

Only a few counts were recorded for this clonotype. V gene TRBV12-3 or TRBV12-4 combines with J gene TRBJ2-7; TRBD2 matches 10 bases. The length of the CDR3 is 13 residues. Losses at the gene ends were 2 bases for V and 10 bases for J; bases not matched to a gene: 5. The CDR3 DNA reads as TGTGCCAGCAGTTTAATGGGACTAGCGTCTCAGTACTTC. Translated, it gives CASSLMGLASQYF.

This clonotype has more than one count but fewer than ten. This chain joins TRBV9 and TRBJ1-3, with D possibly being TRBD1 (5 bases). Germline CDR1 SGDLS, CDR2 YYNGEE. The CDR3 length is 15 residues. Trimming pared 4 bases from V and 8 bases from J, leaving 19 bases between. CDR3 nucleotides: TGTGCCAGCAGCCCCCGCGTAGCTCGGGGGTACACCATATATTTT. As protein: CASSPRVARGYTIYF.

This clonotype has just one count. J is TRBJ1-2 and V is TRBV4-2; the D gene is possibly TRBD1 (5 bases). The CDR3 has 16 residues. V was trimmed by 2 bases and J by 0 bases, leaving 13 bases between them. The germline CDR1 and CDR2 sequences are LGHNA and YNFKEQ. The CDR3 coding sequence is TGTGCCAGCAGCCAACCCGGGGACCGCTCTAACTATGGCTACACCTTC. Its protein product is CASSQPGDRSNYGYTF.

This clonotype appeared a few times. The J gene is TRBJ2-5, the V gene TRBV6-2 or TRBV6-3, with D possibly matching TRBD2 (6 bases). Trimming pared 6 bases from V and 1 base from J, leaving 15 bases between. CDR3 length: 15 amino acids. Germline V CDR1 and CDR2: MNHEY, SVGEGT. CDR3 in amino acids: CASRQPGGAQETQYF. The CDR3 DNA follows: TGTGCCAGCAGACAGCCTGGCGGGGCCCAAGAGACCCAGTACTTC.

The chain has TRBV29-1 and TRBJ1-2; 7 nucleotides align to TRBD1. Germline V gene data show CDR1 as SQVTM and CDR2 as ANQGSEA. The CDR3 has 13 amino acids. V shed 8 bases and J 7 bases; nucleotides not matched to a gene: 13. DNA for the CDR3: TGCAGCCTCAGACAGGGAGAGTCGAGTGGCTACACCTTC. Protein sequence: CSLRQGESSGYTF.

V is TRBV6-2 or TRBV6-3 and J is TRBJ1-5; TRBD1 matches 9 bases. Per germline, CDR1 MNHEY and CDR2 SVGEGT. The CDR3 length is 16 residues. Trimming at V came to 7 bases and at J to 0 bases, leaving 7 bases not matched to a gene. This CDR3 is CASTSGQGISNQPQHF. CDR3 nucleotides: TGTGCCAGCACCTCCGGACAGGGGATTAGCAATCAGCCCCAGCATTTT.

DNA for the CDR3: TGCGCCAGCAGTGAGTTAGTCGGGGCCTACGAGCAGTACTTC. Translating it yields CASSELVGAYEQYF. The chain carries TRBV10-2 and TRBJ2-7; tentative D call: TRBD2 (5 bases). CDR1 and CDR2 from the germline V gene are WSHSY and SAAADI. The length of the CDR3 is 14 residues. Trimming removed 1 base at V and 2 bases at J, with 9 bases between.

CDR3 amino acids: CASRRDSTPGELFF. In DNA form, the CDR3 reads TGTGCCAGCAGGCGGGATTCGACCCCCGGGGAGCTGTTTTTT. V is TRBV28 and J is TRBJ2-2, with D perhaps TRBD2 (6 bases). From germline, CDR1 is MDHEN and CDR2 SYDVKM. V was shortened by 6 bases and J by 6 bases, with 14 bases between the two germline ends. This CDR3 is 14 amino acids long.

The chain joins TRBV20-1 to TRBJ1-2; D may be TRBD1 (5 bases). Germline assignment: CDR1 DFQATT and CDR2 SNEGSKA (reference sequence). The germline V and J ends were trimmed by 5 bases and 2 bases, with 12 bases remaining between them. This CDR3 is 13 amino acids long. As DNA, the CDR3 is TGCAGTGCTGTTGAGGGGCGCAACTATGGCTACACCTTC. This gives the protein CSAVEGRNYGYTF.

Only a few counts were recorded for this clonotype. The chain carries TRBV7-9 and TRBJ2-1; D is unresolved. Germline lookup yields CDR1 SEHNR and CDR2 FQNEAQ (reference sequence). The length of the CDR3 is 13 residues. V lost 1 base and J 6 bases, leaving 7 bases between the germline ends. The CDR3, as DNA: TGTGCCAGCAGCTTAGTAGCAGGCAATGAGCAGTTCTTC. Its translation is CASSLVAGNEQFF. The full variable domain, its missing parts supplied by reference TRBV7-9 and TRBJ2-1, is DTGVSQNPRHKITKRGQNVTFRCDPISEHNRLYWYRQTLGQGPEFLTYFQNEAQLEKSRLLSDRFSAERPKGSFSTLEIQRTEQGDSAMYLCASSLVAGNEQFFGPGTRLTVL.

This clonotype was seen many times. The chain combines TRBV6-5 with TRBJ2-3; 11 nucleotides match TRBD2. Germline lookup yields CDR1 MNHEY and CDR2 SVGAGI. The trim removed 5 bases at V and 3 bases at J, leaving 1 base unmatched. CDR3 size: 14 residues. The CDR3 region has the DNA TGTGCCAGCAGTATAGCGGGAGGGACAGATACGCAGTATTTT. Translation: CASSIAGGTDTQYF.

The genes are TRBV7-3 and TRBJ2-3, with 8 nucleotides matching TRBD1. The V gene's germline CDR1 is SGHTA and CDR2 FQGTGA. Losses at the gene ends were 5 bases for V and 10 bases for J; bases not matched to a gene: 11. The CDR3 sequence is 14 residues long. CDR3 in amino acids: CASSPGQGSDAQYF. The CDR3 coding sequence is TGTGCCAGCAGCCCTGGACAGGGCAGCGATGCGCAGTATTTT.

Comments on this clonotype: An end of the junction does not agree with germline; a read error may underlie this. V gene TRBV7-7 combines with J gene TRBJ1-2; perhaps TRBD1 as D (6 bases). The CDR3 sequence is 15 residues long. The germline V gene encodes CDR1 SSHAT and CDR2 FNYEAQ (reference sequence). The CDR3 DNA sequence: TGTGCTAGCAGCCCGATTAAACAGGGTGTTGAGGGCCACACCTTC. Translation gives CASSPIKQGVEGHTF.

The gene calls are TRBV7-8 and TRBJ1-4; D remains unclear. The CDR3 covers 15 residues. V lost 3 bases and J lost 8, with 16 bases in between. Germline V gene lookup returns CDR1 SGHVS and CDR2 FQNEAQ. The CDR3, as DNA: TGTGCCAGCAGCTTCCCCATTGGCAAGAGCGAAAAACTGTTTTTT. Its protein product is CASSFPIGKSEKLFF.

CDR3 in amino acids: CASSWDRVDYGYTF. Here the CDR3 DNA reads TGTGCCAGCAGTTGGGACAGGGTCGACTATGGCTACACCTTC. The genes are TRBV6-5 and TRBJ1-2; 9 bases agree with TRBD1. V shed 4 bases, J shed 3 bases, and the junction held 3 bases outside the gene matches. This CDR3 spans 14 amino acids. Germline V gene sequence: CDR1 MNHEY, CDR2 SVGAGI.

This rearrangement joins TRBV6-5 to TRBJ1-2; maybe TRBD1 (5 bases). CDR3 size: 16 residues. V dropped 3 bases and J dropped 5 bases, with 19 bases sitting between them. Germline-derived CDR1 and CDR2 are MNHEY and SVGAGI. CDR3 coding DNA: TGTGCCAGCAGTTATAAAAAGGAGAGGGGAAGATATGGCTACACCTTC. It translates to CASSYKKERGRYGYTF.

In this sample, this clonotype turned up a few times. The rearrangement links TRBV7-2 to TRBJ2-1, with TRBD1 matching 7 bases. CDR1 and CDR2 (germline): SGHTA, FQGNSA. V gave up 3 bases and J gave up 6 bases; unmatched junction bases: 11. The CDR3 sequence is 16 residues long. CDR3 residues: CASSLRGPDISNEQFF. The DNA of the CDR3 is TGTGCCAGCAGCTTGAGGGGGCCCGACATTAGCAATGAGCAGTTCTTC.

V and J are TRBV5-1 and TRBJ2-7; 11 bases map to TRBD1. The CDR3 totals 17 residues. V lost 4 bases and J lost 4; bases outside the gene matches: 13. CDR1 is SGHRS and CDR2 is YFSETQ in the germline V gene. CDR3 nucleotide sequence: TGCGCCAGCAGCCAAGTATCCGGGACAGGGGGTTTATACGAGCAGTACTTC. The encoded protein is CASSQVSGTGGLYEQYF.